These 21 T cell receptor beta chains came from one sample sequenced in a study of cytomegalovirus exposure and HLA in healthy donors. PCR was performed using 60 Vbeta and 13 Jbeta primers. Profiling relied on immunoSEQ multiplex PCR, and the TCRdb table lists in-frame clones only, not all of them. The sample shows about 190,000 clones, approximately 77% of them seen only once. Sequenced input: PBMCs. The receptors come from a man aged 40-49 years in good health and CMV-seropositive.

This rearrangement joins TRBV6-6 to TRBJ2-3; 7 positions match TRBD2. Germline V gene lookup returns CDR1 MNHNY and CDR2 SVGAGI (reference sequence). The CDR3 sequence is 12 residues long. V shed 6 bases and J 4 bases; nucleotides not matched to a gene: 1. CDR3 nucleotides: TGTGCCAGCAGCGGGGGGTCAGATACGCAGTATTTT. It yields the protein CASSGGSDTQYF.

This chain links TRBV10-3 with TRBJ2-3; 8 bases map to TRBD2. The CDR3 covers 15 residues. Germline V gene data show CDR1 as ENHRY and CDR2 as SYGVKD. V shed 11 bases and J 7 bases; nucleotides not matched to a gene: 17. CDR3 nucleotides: TGTGCCGGTATGCCCGGCGGGGTAGCGGGGTATACGCAGTATTTT. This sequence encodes CAGMPGGVAGYTQYF.

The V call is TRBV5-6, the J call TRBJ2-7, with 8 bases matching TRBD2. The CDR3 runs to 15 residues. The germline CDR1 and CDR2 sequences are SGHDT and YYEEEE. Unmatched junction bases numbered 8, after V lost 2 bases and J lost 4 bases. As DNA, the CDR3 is TGTGCCAGCAGCTTTAGCGGTAGCGGGAAATACGAGCAGTACTTC. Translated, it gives CASSFSGSGKYEQYF.

As DNA, the CDR3 is TGTGCCAGTCAGGACAGGGAACACAATGAGCAGTTCTTC. Its protein product is CASQDREHNEQFF. V gene TRBV19 combines with J gene TRBJ2-1; 8 bases map to TRBD1. J was trimmed by 5 bases and V by 8 bases; bases with no gene match: 5. The CDR3 has 13 residues. Germline V gene data show CDR1 as LNHDA and CDR2 as SQIVND (reference sequence).

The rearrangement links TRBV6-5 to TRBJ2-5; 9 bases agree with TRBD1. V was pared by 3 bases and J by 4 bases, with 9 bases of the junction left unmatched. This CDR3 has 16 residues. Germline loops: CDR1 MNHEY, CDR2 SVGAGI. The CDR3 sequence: CASSYGTGRASETQYF. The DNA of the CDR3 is TGTGCCAGCAGTTATGGGACAGGGAGGGCGTCAGAGACCCAGTACTTC.

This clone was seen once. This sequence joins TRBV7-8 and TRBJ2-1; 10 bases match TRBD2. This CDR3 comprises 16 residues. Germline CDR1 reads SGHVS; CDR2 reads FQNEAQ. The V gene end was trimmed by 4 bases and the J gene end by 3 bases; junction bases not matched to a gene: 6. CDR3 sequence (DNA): TGTGCCAGCAGCTCCCTAGCGGGAGAGGTCTACAATGAGCAGTTCTTC. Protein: CASSSLAGEVYNEQFF.

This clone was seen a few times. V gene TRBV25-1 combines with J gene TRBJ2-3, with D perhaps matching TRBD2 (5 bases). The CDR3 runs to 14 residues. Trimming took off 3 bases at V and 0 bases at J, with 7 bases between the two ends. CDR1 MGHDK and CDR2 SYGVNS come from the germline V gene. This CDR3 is CASSDRTSTDTQYF. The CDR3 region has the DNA TGTGCCAGCAGTGACAGGACTAGCACAGATACGCAGTATTTT.

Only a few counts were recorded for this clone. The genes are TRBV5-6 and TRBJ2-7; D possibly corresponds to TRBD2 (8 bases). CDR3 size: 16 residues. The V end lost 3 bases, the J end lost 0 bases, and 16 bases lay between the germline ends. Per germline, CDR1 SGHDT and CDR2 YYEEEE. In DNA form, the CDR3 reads TGTGCCAGCAGCTGGAAGGGGGCGGGAGGCTCCTACGAGCAGTACTTC. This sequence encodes CASSWKGAGGSYEQYF.

The CDR3 DNA sequence: TGTGCCAGCAGTTACGGGGCCCAAGGTAGTGGGACCCAGTACTTC. It translates to CASSYGAQGSGTQYF. V is TRBV6-6 and J is TRBJ2-5, with D perhaps TRBD1 (5 bases). Between the trimmed V and J ends, which lost 2 bases and 7 bases, there was a span of 17 bases. The germline gives CDR1 MNHNY, CDR2 SVGAGI (reference sequence). The CDR3 covers 15 residues.

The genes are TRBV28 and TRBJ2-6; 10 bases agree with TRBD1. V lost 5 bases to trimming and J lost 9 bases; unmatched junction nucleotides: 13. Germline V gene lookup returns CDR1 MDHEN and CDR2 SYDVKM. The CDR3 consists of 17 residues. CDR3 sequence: CASSPWTGGTSGNVLTF. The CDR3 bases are TGTGCCAGCAGTCCGTGGACAGGGGGGACTAGTGGCAACGTCCTGACTTTC.

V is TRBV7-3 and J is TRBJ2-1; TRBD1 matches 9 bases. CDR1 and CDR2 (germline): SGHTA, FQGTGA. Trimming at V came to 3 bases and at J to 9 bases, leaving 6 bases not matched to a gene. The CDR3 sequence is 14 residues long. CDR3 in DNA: TGTGCCAGCAGCTTTACAGGGGGCGAAGGTGAGCAGTTCTTC. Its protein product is CASSFTGGEGEQFF.

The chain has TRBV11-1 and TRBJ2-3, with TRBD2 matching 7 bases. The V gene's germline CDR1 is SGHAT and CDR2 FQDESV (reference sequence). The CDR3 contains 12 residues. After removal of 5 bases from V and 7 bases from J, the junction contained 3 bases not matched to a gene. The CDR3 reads CASSGGGNTQYF. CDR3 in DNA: TGTGCCAGCAGCGGGGGGGGAAATACGCAGTATTTT.

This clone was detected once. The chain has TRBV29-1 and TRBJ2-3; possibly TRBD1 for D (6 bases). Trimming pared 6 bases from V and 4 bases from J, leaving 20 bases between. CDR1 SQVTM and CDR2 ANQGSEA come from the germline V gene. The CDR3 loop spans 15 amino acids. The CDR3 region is CSVNRDRTPSDTQYF. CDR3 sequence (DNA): TGCAGCGTGAACCGTGACAGGACGCCTTCAGATACGCAGTATTTT.

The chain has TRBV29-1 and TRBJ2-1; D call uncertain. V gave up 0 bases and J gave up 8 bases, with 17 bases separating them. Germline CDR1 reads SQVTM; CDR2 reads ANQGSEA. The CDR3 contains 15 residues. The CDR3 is CSVEDYLGLVDEQFF. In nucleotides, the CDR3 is TGCAGCGTTGAAGACTATCTGGGCTTAGTAGATGAGCAGTTCTTC.

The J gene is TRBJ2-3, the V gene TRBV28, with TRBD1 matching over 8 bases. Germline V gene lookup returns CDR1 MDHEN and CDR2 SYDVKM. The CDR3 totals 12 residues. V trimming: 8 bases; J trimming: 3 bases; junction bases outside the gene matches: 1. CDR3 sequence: CASGQGTDTQYF. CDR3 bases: TGTGCCAGCGGACAGGGTACAGATACGCAGTATTTT.

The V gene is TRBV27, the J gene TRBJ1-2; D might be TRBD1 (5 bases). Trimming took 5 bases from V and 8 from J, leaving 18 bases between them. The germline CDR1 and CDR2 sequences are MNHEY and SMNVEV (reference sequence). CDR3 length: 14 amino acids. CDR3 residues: CASSDWGGFSGYTF. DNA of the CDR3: TGTGCCAGCAGTGACTGGGGGGGTTTCTCGGGCTACACCTTC.

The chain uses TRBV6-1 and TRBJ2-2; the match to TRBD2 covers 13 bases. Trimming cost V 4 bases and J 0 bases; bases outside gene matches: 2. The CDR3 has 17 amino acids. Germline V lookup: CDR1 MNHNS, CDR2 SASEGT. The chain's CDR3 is CASSATSGGANTGELFF. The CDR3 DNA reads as TGTGCCAGCAGTGCCACTAGCGGGGGGGCGAACACCGGGGAGCTGTTTTTT.

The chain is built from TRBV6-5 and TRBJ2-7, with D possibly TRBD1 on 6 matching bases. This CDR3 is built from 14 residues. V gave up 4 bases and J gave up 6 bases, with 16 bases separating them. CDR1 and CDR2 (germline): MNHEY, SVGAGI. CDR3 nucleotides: TGTGCCAGCAGTTCCCAACAGGGTTATGGCGAGCAGTACTTC. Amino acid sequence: CASSSQQGYGEQYF.

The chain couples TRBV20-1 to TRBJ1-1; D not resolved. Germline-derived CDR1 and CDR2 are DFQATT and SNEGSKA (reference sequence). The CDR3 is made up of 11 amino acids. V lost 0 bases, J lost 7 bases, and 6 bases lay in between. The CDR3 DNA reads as TGCAGTGCTAGAGATTCGGTTGAAGCTTTCTTT. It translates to CSARDSVEAFF.

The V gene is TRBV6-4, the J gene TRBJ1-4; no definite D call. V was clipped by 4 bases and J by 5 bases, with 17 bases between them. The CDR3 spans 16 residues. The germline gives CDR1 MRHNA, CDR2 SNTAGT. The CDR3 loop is CASSGGWRSWNEKLFF. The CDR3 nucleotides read TGTGCCAGCAGTGGAGGATGGAGGAGTTGGAATGAAAAACTGTTTTTT.

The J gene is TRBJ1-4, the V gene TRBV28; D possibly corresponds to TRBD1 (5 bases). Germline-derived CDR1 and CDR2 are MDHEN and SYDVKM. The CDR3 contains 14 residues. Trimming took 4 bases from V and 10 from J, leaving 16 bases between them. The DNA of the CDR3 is TGTGCCAGCAGTTCTACCTCGACAGTGGGAAAACTGTTTTTT. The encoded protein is CASSSTSTVGKLFF.